What follows are 3 T cell receptor beta chains derived from one specimen sequenced in a study of blood T cell repertoires in COVID-19. Sequencing used immunoSEQ multiplex PCR; TCRdb keeps in-frame clones, though not all of them. The sample includes about 130,000 clones, around four fifths seen only once; the top ten take about 2.2%. The sequenced sample was PBMCs or T cells enriched from blood (not recorded which). All receptors derive from a man aged 35 to 55 with acute COVID-19.

In regard to this clone: Other DNA sequences within the sample encode an identical CDR3. V is TRBV12-3 or TRBV12-4 and J is TRBJ2-7; D is ambiguous. This CDR3 contains 11 residues. V lost 6 bases, J lost 2 bases, and 5 bases lay in between. The DNA of the CDR3 is TGTGCCAGCAGCCTAACCTACGAGCAGTACTTC. Amino acid sequence: CASSLTYEQYF.

This rearrangement joins TRBV24-1 to TRBJ2-5; D is possibly TRBD1 (5 bases). The CDR3 runs 13 residues. Between the trimmed V and J ends, which lost 5 bases and 2 bases, there was a span of 8 bases. Germline loops: CDR1 KGHDR, CDR2 SFDVKD. CDR3 protein: CATSGTSQETQYF. CDR3 coding DNA: TGTGCCACCAGTGGGACAAGTCAAGAGACCCAGTACTTC.

The chain recombines TRBV4-2 with TRBJ1-6; D is unresolved. Germline V gene lookup returns CDR1 LGHNA and CDR2 YNFKEQ. Trimming stripped 0 bases from V and 6 bases from J, with 9 bases between. The CDR3 covers 15 residues. CDR3 loop: CASSQDRGVNSPLHF. The CDR3 DNA follows: TGTGCCAGCAGCCAAGATCGGGGAGTTAATTCACCCCTCCACTTT.